This T cell receptor (beta chain) emerged from a study of Tregs in tolerant kidney transplant recipients. Study-wide results and caveats: Biological reproducibility was not directly addressed in this study. Validation in larger populations is needed because few patients were studied. Nucleotide sequences could not be compared across some patients' samples due to primer changes.

TCRdb's copy holds only in-frame clones and misses some; the assay was immunoSEQ multiplex PCR. The sample contains about 100,000 clones, approximately 93% of which appear only once. In its sample, this clone was seen a few times. The antigen remains undetermined. Related graft donors supplied nonmyeloablative bone marrow transplants, and mixed chimerism was transient. Unstimulated Tregs (CD4+CD25+CD127-) and CD4+CD25- non-Tregs were sorted from PBMCs. Sequencing used CD4+ T cells from blood (PBMCs), obtained 12 months after the transplant. The source of this sequence is a human patient who received a combined kidney and bone marrow transplant. A subset of T cells may come from the graft donor.

As DNA, the CDR3 is TGTGCCAGCAGCCTTACTAGCGAATACAATGAGCAGTTCTTC. It codes for CASSLTSEYNEQFF. J is TRBJ2-1 and V is TRBV14, with 7 bases identical to TRBD2. The CDR3 runs 14 residues. The V gene's germline CDR1 is SGHDN and CDR2 FVKESK. With V trimmed by 4 bases and J by 4 bases, 4 bases remained unmatched.